Sequencing of this TCR beta chain was carried out in a study of T cells after yellow fever vaccination. Each CDR3 protein gets one entry after TCRdb re-called the 5' RACE reads with MiXCR. Of some 97,000 distinct CDR3 sequences in the sample, less than 6% are singletons; the top ten hold under 50%. The V end was cut by 5 bases, the J end by 11 bases, with 26 bases between. Germline lookup yields CDR1 SGHTA and CDR2 FQGNSA. The CDR3 sequence is 16 residues long. This clonotype was seen more than once but under ten times. The chain is built from TRBV7-2 and TRBJ2-3; D tentatively reads TRBD1 or TRBD2 (6 bases each). Here the sequenced sample was CD8+ T cells sorted from PBMCs, taken 10 days after the yellow fever booster vaccination. The TCR sequence derives from a man between 18 and 29 years old who received the YFV17D yellow fever vaccine. CDR3 protein: CASSLHPGAGLLGQYF. CDR3 in DNA: TGTGCCAGCAGCCTGCACCCGGGGGCGGGATTACTGGGGCAGTATTTT. The full variable domain, in which reference TRBV7-2 and TRBJ2-3 provide the parts outside the CDR3, is GAGVSQSPSNKVTEKGKDVELRCDPISGHTALYWYRQSLGQGLEFLIYFQGNSAPDKSGLPSDRFSAERTGGSVSTLTIQRTQQEDSAVYLCASSLHPGAGLLGQYFGPGTRLTVL.